This paragraph covers one T cell receptor beta chain sequence. What it recognizes is unknown. The sample is drawn from a study of cytomegalovirus exposure and HLA in healthy donors. Study-wide context: In a later analysis, the roughly 110 validation repertoires were reported to have used the same platform as the roughly 610 first-cohort repertoires. Study findings and constraints: A few CMV-associated chains were confirmed in vitro to be specific for CMV antigens. It was reportedly the case that the classifier diagnosed cytomegalovirus status with high specificity and sensitivity.

The CDR3 loop spans 18 amino acids. The V gene's germline CDR1 is LNHDA and CDR2 SQIVND (reference sequence). V lost 6 bases and J lost 7; bases outside the gene matches: 18. The donors were part of the validation cohort of 120 subjects. That cohort was separate from the first cohort, which comprised roughly 670 subjects. Assay: immunoSEQ multiplex PCR; the TCRdb copy retains only in-frame clones and omits some. This table has more than 100,000 clones, 85% to 90% appearing once. This chain connects TRBV19 to TRBJ1-5, with 10 bases aligning to TRBD1. This receptor was identified in a man aged 25-40 years in good health and CMV-seronegative. Material: PBMCs. The CDR3 region has the DNA TGTGCCAGTAGACTTAGACCGGGACAGGGGTATTCCGGGCAGCCCCAGCATTTT. Translating gives CASRLRPGQGYSGQPQHF.